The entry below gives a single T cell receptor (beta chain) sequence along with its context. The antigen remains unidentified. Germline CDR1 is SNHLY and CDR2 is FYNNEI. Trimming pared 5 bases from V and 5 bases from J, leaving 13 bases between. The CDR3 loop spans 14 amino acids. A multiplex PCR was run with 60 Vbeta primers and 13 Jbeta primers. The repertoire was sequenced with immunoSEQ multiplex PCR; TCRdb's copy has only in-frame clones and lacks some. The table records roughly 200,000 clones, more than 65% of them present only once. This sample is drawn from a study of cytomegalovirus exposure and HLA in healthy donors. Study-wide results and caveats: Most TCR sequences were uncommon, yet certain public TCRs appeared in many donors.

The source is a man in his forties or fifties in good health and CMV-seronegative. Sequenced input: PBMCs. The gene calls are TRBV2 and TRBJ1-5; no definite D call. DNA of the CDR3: TGTGCCAGCAGTTGGAGGGCCGGGGATCAGCCCCAGCATTTT. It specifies CASSWRAGDQPQHF.